Below, 12 T cell receptor beta chains from the same sample are listed, as sequenced in a study of OX40 agonist ivuxolimab in advanced cancers. Libraries were constructed by the immunoSEQ multiplex PCR assay. TCRdb's version of the immuneACCESS table is confined to in-frame rearrangements and falls short of the full clone set. An unresolved V gene accounts for under half of the shortfall where checked; the remainder is of unknown origin. This sample comprises tens of thousands of clones, nearly 90% of them detected only once. Clones ranked in the top ten supply 0.3% to 0.35% of the sample. Specimen: CD4+ or CD8+ T cells sorted from blood, collected in a trial of the OX40 agonist ivuxolimab. Source of these receptors: an adult with an advanced solid tumor such as melanoma, head and neck, liver or kidney cancer.

The V gene is TRBV15, the J gene TRBJ2-5; 7 bases align to TRBD1. The germline gives CDR1 LNHNV, CDR2 YYDKDF (reference sequence). V lost 0 bases and J lost 2; bases outside the gene matches: 3. The CDR3 totals 15 residues. The chain's CDR3 is CATSRDRGQQETQYF. In nucleotides, the CDR3 is TGTGCCACCAGCAGAGATCGGGGACAGCAAGAGACCCAGTACTTC.

The chain uses TRBV7-8 and TRBJ2-5, with D perhaps given as TRBD1 or TRBD2 (5 bases each). The DNA end is a closer match to TRBJ2-7, so the J assignment may be wrong. This CDR3 spans 13 amino acids. CDR1 and CDR2 (germline): SGHVS, FQNEAQ. CDR3 in DNA: TGTGCCAGCAGCGAGGGGCCTCCCGGCGAGCAGTACTTC. Translated, it gives CASSEGPPGEQYF.

V gene TRBV7-2 combines with J gene TRBJ2-1; 7 positions agree with TRBD2. Trimming at V came to 3 bases and at J to 4 bases, leaving 6 bases not matched to a gene. The germline gives CDR1 SGHTA, CDR2 FQGNSA. The CDR3 loop spans 15 amino acids. The CDR3 DNA follows: TGTGCCAGCAGCTTTGGCGGGGGAGATTACAATGAGCAGTTCTTC. Its translation: CASSFGGGDYNEQFF.

This clone was seen more than once but under ten times. The J gene is TRBJ1-5, the V gene TRBV4-1; possibly TRBD1 for D (6 bases). V dropped 5 bases and J dropped 6 bases, with 14 bases sitting between them. CDR3 length equals 14 residues. Germline V CDR1 and CDR2: MGHRA, YSYEKL. The CDR3 DNA follows: TGCGCCAGCAGCTACGACAGGAGGGGTCAGCCCCAGCATTTT. Translation: CASSYDRRGQPQHF.

The chain employs TRBV19 and TRBJ2-5; D remains unclear. The CDR3 length is 15 residues. Germline V gene sequence: CDR1 LNHDA, CDR2 SQIVND (reference sequence). V dropped 3 bases and J dropped 5 bases, with 16 bases sitting between them. This chain's CDR3 is CASSMWSMPSETQYF. CDR3 DNA sequence: TGTGCCAGTAGTATGTGGAGTATGCCCAGCGAGACCCAGTACTTC. Combining the CDR3 with reference TRBV19 and TRBJ2-5 gives the whole variable domain DGGITQSPKYLFRKEGQNVTLSCEQNLNHDAMYWYRQDPGQGLRLIYYSQIVNDFQKGDIAEGYSVSREKKESFPLTVTSAQKNPTAFYLCASSMWSMPSETQYFGPGTRLLVL.

The chain is built from TRBV7-8 and TRBJ1-6, with D perhaps matching TRBD1 (6 bases). The CDR3 consists of 19 residues. V dropped 2 bases and J dropped 7 bases, with 24 bases sitting between them. CDR1 is SGHVS, CDR2 FQNEAQ, per germline. The CDR3 nucleotides read TGTGCCAGCAGCTTAACAGCGATTAATCCGGGGGCCCCCAATTCACCCCTCCACTTT. Its protein is CASSLTAINPGAPNSPLHF.

The chain couples TRBV2 to TRBJ2-1; 10 nucleotides agree with TRBD2. The CDR3 has 12 residues. The junction had 6 bases not matched to a gene; V was cut back by 5 bases and J by 14 bases. CDR1 and CDR2 from the germline V gene are SNHLY and FYNNEI. This chain's CDR3 is CASSTGTSVKFF. The CDR3 bases are TGTGCCAGCAGTACCGGGACTAGCGTGAAGTTCTTC.

The chain links TRBV19 to TRBJ2-6; D possibly corresponds to TRBD1 (5 bases). V was shortened by 4 bases and J by 0 bases, with 7 bases between the two germline ends. The germline V gene has CDR1 LNHDA and CDR2 SQIVND (reference sequence). This CDR3 is 15 amino acids long. CDR3 DNA: TGTGCCAGTAGTACCCAGGGCTCTGGGGCCAACGTCCTGACTTTC. Amino acids: CASSTQGSGANVLTF.

This clone has only one observation. The gene calls are TRBV19 and TRBJ2-3, with D maybe TRBD2 (6 bases). Germline assignment: CDR1 LNHDA and CDR2 SQIVND (reference sequence). V lost 2 bases to trimming and J lost 2 bases, with 11 bases between them. The CDR3 is made up of 15 amino acids. The DNA of the CDR3 is TGTGCCAGTAGTATACTAGGAGGGCCCACAGATACGCAGTATTTT. Protein product: CASSILGGPTDTQYF.

This clone has more than one count but fewer than ten. The V and J genes are TRBV5-1 and TRBJ2-7; TRBD1 might be the D (6 bases). V was clipped by 3 bases and J by 6 bases, with 10 bases between them. The CDR3 runs to 12 residues. Germline V gives CDR1 SGHRS, CDR2 YFSETQ. This CDR3 reads CASSSGTSEQYF. The CDR3 DNA follows: TGCGCCAGCAGCTCCGGGACAAGCGAGCAGTACTTC.

The gene calls are TRBV6-5 and TRBJ1-6; D gene ambiguous. This CDR3 region has 16 residues. The germline V gene encodes CDR1 MNHEY and CDR2 SVGAGI. Trimming removed 0 bases from V and 7 bases from J, with 13 bases in between. This CDR3 reads CASSYSIRTGNSPLHF. The CDR3 DNA follows: TGTGCCAGCAGTTACTCAATAAGAACGGGGAATTCACCCCTCCACTTT.

This clone was seen a few times. V is TRBV9 and J is TRBJ1-1; D is unclear. Germline V gives CDR1 SGDLS, CDR2 YYNGEE. V was pared by 0 bases and J by 2 bases, with 5 bases between. The CDR3 is 13 residues long. The CDR3 bases are TGTGCCAGCAGCGTAGTGTTCAACACTGAAGCTTTCTTT. It codes for CASSVVFNTEAFF.